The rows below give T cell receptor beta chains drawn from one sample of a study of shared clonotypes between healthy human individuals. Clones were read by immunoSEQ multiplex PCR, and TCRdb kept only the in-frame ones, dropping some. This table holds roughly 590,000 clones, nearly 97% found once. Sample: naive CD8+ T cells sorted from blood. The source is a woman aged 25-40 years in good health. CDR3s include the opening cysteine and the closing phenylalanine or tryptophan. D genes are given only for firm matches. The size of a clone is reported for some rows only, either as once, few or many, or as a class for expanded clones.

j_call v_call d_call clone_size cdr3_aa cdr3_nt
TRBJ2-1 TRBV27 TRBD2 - CASSPGTSGVSEQFF TGTGCCAGCAGTCCGGGGACTAGCGGGGTGAGTGAGCAGTTCTTC
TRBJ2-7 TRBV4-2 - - CASSQDGQTYEQYF TGTGCCAGCAGCCAAGACGGGCAGACCTACGAGCAGTACTTC
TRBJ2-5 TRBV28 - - CASSLTGERETQYF TGTGCCAGCAGTTTAACGGGGGAGAGGGAGACCCAGTACTTC
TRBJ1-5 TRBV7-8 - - CASSWGGSQPQHF TGTGCCAGCAGCTGGGGGGGGAGCCAGCCCCAGCATTTT
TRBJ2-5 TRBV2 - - CASSGGYRETQYF TGTGCCAGCAGCGGGGGCTATCGGGAGACCCAGTACTTC
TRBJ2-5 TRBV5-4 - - CASSFRGRHETQYF TGTGCCAGCAGCTTCCGGGGGAGGCACGAGACCCAGTACTTC
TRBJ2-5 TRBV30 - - CAWSLGFGETQYF TGTGCCTGGAGTTTGGGGTTCGGAGAGACCCAGTACTTC
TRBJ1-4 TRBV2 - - CASSDMAGAREKLFF TGTGCCAGCAGTGATATGGCAGGGGCTCGAGAAAAACTGTTTTTT
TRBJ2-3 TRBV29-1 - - CSVLAGLDTDTQYF TGCAGCGTCCTCGCCGGGCTTGACACAGATACGCAGTATTTT
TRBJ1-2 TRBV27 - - CASSSTGWGDGYTF TGTGCCAGCAGTTCAACAGGGTGGGGAGATGGCTACACCTTC
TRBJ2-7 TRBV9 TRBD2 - CASAGGLSSSKTYEQYF TGTGCCAGCGCGGGGGGACTCTCTTCGAGTAAAACCTACGAGCAGTACTTC
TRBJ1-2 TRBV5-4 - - CASSPDIDRVSLGGYGYTF TGTGCCAGCAGCCCGGACATAGACAGAGTGTCGTTGGGTGGCTATGGCTACACCTTC
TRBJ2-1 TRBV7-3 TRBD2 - CASSLGGTSGRFYNEQFF TGTGCCAGCAGCTTAGGGGGGACTAGCGGGAGGTTCTACAATGAGCAGTTCTTC
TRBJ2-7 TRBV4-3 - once CASSPGTEQYF TGCGCCAGCTCCCCCGGCACCGAGCAGTACTTC
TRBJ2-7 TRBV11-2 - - CASSFRLAYEQYF TGTGCCAGCAGCTTCCGACTAGCCTACGAGCAGTACTTC
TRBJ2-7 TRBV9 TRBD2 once CASSAWTSGAYEQYF TGTGCCAGCAGCGCCTGGACTAGCGGAGCATACGAGCAGTACTTC
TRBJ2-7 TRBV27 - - CASSLSSSGPYEQYF TGTGCCAGCAGTTTATCTTCCAGCGGCCCCTACGAGCAGTACTTC
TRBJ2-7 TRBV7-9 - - CASTRTGREAYEQYF TGTGCCAGCACCAGGACGGGGAGAGAGGCCTACGAGCAGTACTTC
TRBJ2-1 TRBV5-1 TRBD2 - CASSLERDGGRAGEQFF TGCGCCAGCAGCTTGGAACGTGATGGCGGGAGGGCCGGAGAGCAGTTCTTC
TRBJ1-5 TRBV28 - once CASRPRVGSNQPQHF TGTGCCAGCAGACCCAGGGTCGGGAGCAATCAGCCCCAGCATTTT
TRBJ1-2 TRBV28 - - CASSRRDLPDGYTF TGTGCCAGCAGTCGCCGGGACCTACCGGATGGCTACACCTTC
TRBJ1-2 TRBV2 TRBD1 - CASSEGTGVGYTF TGTGCCAGCAGTGAAGGGACAGGGGTCGGCTACACCTTC
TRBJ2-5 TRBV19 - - CASSPGRMETQYF TGTGCCAGTAGTCCGGGACGGATGGAGACCCAGTACTTC
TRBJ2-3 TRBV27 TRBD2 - CASSLLPGLAGVTQYF TGTGCCAGCAGTTTATTACCCGGACTAGCGGGAGTTACGCAGTATTTT
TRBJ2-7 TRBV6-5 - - CASSYLGTYEQYF TGTGCCAGCAGTTACCTAGGGACCTACGAGCAGTACTTC
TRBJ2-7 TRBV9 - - CASSVGGGTYEQYF TGTGCCAGCAGCGTAGGAGGCGGGACCTACGAGCAGTACTTC